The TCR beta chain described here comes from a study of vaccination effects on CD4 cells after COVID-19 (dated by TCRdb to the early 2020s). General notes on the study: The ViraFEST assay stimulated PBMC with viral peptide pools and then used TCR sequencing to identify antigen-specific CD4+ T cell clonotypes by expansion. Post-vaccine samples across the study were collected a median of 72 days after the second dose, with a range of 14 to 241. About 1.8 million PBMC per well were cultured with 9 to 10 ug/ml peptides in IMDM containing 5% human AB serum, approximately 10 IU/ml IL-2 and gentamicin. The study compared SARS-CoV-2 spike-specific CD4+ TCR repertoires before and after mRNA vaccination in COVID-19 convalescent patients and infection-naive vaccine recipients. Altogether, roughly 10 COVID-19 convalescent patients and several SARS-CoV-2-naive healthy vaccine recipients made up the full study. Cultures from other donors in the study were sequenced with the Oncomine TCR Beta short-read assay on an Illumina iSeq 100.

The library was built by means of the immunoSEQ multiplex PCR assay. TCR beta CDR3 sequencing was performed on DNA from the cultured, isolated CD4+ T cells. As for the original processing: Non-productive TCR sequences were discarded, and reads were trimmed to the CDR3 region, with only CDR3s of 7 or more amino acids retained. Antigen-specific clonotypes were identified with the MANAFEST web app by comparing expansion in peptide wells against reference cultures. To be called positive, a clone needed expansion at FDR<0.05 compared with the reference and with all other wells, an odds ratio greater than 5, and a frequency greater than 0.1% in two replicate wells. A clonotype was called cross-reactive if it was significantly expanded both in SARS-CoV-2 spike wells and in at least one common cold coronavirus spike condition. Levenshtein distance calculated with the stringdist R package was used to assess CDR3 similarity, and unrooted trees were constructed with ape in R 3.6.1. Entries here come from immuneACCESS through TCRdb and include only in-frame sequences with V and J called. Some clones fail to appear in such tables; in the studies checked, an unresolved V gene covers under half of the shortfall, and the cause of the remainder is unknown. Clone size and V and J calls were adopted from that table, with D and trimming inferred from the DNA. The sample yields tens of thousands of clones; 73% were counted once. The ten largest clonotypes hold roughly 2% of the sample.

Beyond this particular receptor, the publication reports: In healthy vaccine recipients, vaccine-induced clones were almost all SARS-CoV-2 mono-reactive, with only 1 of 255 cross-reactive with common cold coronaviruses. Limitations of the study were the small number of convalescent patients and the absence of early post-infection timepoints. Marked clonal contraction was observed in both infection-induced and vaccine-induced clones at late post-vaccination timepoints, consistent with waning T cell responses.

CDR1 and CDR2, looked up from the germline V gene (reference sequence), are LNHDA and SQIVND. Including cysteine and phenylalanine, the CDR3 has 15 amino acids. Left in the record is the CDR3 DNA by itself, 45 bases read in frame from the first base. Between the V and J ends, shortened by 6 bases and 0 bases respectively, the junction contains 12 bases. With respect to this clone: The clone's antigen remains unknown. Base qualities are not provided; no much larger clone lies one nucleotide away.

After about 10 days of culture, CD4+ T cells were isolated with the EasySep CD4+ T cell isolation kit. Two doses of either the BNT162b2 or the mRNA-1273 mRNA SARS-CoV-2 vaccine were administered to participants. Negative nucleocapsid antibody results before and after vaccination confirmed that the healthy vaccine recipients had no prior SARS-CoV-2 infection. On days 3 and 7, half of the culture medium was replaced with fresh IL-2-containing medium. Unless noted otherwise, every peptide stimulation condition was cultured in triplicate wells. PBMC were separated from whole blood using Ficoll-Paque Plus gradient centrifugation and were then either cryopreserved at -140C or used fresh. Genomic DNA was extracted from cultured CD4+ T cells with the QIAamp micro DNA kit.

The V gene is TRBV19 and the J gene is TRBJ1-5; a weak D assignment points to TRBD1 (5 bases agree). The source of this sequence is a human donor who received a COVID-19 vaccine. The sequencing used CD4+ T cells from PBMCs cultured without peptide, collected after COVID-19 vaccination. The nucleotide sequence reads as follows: TGTGCCAGTAGGGTGGGGCAGTATAGCAATCAGCCCCAGCATTTT. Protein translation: CASRVGQYSNQPQHF.